One T cell receptor beta chain is described in this entry. This sample was taken from a study of blood T cell repertoires in COVID-19. Study context: Samples came from the United States, Italy and Spain, spanning acute and convalescent COVID-19.

Assay used: immunoSEQ multiplex PCR; TCRdb lists only in-frame clones, some missing. The repertoire consists of around 93,000 clones, with 90% occurring once and the leading ten covering 6.5% to 8.5%. The CDR3 totals 16 residues. Germline trimming cut 2 bases from V and 7 bases from J; bases unmatched to any gene: 8. Germline assignment: CDR1 SNHLY and CDR2 FYNNEI. The sequence was obtained from a man aged 18 to 29 with COVID-19, enrolled during active disease. Sequenced material: peripheral blood. This chain joins TRBV2 and TRBJ2-2, with 9 positions matching TRBD1. CDR3 region: CASSEKDRGMIGELFF. The CDR3 DNA reads as TGTGCCAGCAGTGAAAAGGACAGGGGAATGATCGGGGAGCTGTTTTTT. The whole variable domain, filled in from reference TRBV2 and TRBJ2-2, reads EPEVTQTPSHQVTQMGQEVILRCVPISNHLYFYWYRQILGQKVEFLVSFYNNEISEKSEIFDDQFSVERPDGSNFTLKIRSTKLEDSAMYFCASSEKDRGMIGELFFGEGSRLTVL.